This note documents a single T cell receptor beta chain sequence. The antigen remains unidentified. The data are from a study of shared clonotypes between healthy human individuals. Overall study findings and caveats: The authors sampled blood alone, and tissue repertoires likely differ.

Per the germline V gene, CDR1 is GTSNPN and CDR2 is SVGIG (reference sequence). The V end lost 3 bases, the J end lost 0 bases, and 8 bases lay between the germline ends. The CDR3 consists of 14 residues. Generated by immunoSEQ multiplex PCR, the TCRdb table keeps only in-frame clones and is missing some. This sample has 1,100,000 or so clones; 75% to 85% occur once, and the top ten carry 0.5% to 0.6%. The chain combines TRBV30 with TRBJ2-2; D might be TRBD1 (6 bases). The specimen was memory CD4+ T cells from PBMCs. As to subset: CD45RA-negative fraction. This clonotype was obtained from a man in his late teens or twenties in good health. Some clones in this sample may be carry-over from other donors' samples. CDR3 in amino acids: CAWRRGSNTGELFF. The CDR3 nucleotides read TGTGCCTGGAGAAGGGGGTCGAACACCGGGGAGCTGTTTTTT.